The clone carrying this T cell receptor beta chain was seen a handful of times. The data derive from a study of shared clonotypes between healthy human individuals. Turning to the study itself: Sampling drew on donors who were a couple of women and a few men aged 18 to 49. Used for every donor were three CD4 naive, three CD4 memory, two CD8 naive and one CD8 memory plate.

Germline V CDR1 and CDR2: GTSNPN, SVGIG (reference sequence). V lost 5 bases, J lost 0 bases, and 8 bases lay in between. The CDR3 is 13 amino acids. The authors loaded 200 ng DNA, 27,000 or so T cell genomes, into sorted-subset replicate PCRs. Assay: immunoSEQ multiplex PCR; the TCRdb copy retains only in-frame clones and omits some. Here the sample spans about 1.4 million clones, around 97% being singletons. Sequenced input: naive CD4+ T cells sorted from blood. The sample's subset: CD45RA+ positively selected. The V call is TRBV30, the J call TRBJ1-5; weak D call: TRBD1 (5 bases). The clonotype was recovered from a man aged 25-45 years in good health. The CDR3 loop reads CAWGTVSNQPQHF. The CDR3, as DNA: TGTGCCTGGGGGACGGTTAGCAATCAGCCCCAGCATTTT.